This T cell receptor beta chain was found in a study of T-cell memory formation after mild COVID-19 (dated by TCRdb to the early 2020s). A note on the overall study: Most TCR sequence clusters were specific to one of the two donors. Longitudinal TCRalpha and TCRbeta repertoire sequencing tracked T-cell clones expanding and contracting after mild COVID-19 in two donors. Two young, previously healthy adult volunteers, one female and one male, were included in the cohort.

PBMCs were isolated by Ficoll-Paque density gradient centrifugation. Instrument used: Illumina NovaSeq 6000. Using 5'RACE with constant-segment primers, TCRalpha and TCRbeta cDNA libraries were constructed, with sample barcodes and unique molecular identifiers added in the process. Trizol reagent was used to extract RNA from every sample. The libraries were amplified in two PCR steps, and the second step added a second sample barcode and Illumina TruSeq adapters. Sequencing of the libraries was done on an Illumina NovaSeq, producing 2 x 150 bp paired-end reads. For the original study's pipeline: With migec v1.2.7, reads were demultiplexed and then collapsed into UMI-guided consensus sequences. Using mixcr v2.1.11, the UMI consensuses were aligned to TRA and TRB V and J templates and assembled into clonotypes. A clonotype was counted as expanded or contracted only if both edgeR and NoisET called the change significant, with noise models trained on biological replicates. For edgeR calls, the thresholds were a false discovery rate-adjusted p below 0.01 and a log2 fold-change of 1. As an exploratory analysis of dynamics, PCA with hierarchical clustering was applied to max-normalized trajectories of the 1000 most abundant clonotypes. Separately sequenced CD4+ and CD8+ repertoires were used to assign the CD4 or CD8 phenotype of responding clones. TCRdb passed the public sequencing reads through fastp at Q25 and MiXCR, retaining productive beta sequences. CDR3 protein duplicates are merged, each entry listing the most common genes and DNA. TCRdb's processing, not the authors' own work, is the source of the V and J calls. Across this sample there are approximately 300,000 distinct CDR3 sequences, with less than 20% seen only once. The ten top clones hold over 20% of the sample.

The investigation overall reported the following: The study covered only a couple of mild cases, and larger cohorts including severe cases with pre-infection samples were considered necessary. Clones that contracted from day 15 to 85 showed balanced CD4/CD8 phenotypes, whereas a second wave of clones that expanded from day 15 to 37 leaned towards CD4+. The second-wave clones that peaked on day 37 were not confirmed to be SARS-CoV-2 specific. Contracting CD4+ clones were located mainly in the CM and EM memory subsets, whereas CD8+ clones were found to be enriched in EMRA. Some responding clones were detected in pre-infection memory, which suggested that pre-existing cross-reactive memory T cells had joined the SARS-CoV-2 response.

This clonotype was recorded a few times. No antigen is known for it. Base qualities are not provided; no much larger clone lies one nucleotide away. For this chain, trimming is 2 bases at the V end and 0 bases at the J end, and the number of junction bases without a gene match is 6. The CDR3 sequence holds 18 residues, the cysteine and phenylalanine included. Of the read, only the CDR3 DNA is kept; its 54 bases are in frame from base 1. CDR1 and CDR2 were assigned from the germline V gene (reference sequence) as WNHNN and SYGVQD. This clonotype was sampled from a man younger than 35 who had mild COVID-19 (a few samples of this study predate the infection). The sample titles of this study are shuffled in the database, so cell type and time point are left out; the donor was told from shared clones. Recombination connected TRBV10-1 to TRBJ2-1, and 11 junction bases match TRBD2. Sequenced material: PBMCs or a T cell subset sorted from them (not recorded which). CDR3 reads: CASSETSGGALSYNEQFF. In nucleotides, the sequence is TGCGCCAGCAGTGAGACTAGCGGGGGTGCCCTCTCCTACAATGAGCAGTTCTTC.